The T cell receptor beta chain described here comes from a study of T cell repertoires in cytomegalovirus infection. Study-level information: Signatures in public TCR beta sequences pointed to both CMV infection and matching HLA type. General study findings and limits: Dominating the ex vivo response were HLA-C-restricted CMV-specific TCR beta clonotypes.

Regarding this clonotype: No antigen is known for it.

TCRdb reprocessed the reads with MiXCR, giving one entry per CDR3 protein. Of around 130,000 distinct CDR3 sequences listed, roughly a quarter are singletons. There are 13 residues in the CDR3. Germline V gene sequence: CDR1 MNHNY, CDR2 SVGAGI (reference sequence). The V and J ends lost 7 bases and 6 bases respectively, with 12 bases between them. The V and J genes are TRBV6-6 and TRBJ1-4; D may be TRBD1 (5 bases). The receptor was isolated from a human donor in good health (CMV status not recorded). Some clones in this sample may be carry-over from other donors' samples. Source material: PBMCs, sequenced either directly or after in vitro stimulation (not recorded which). The CDR3: CASIHRGDEKLFF. CDR3 DNA: TGTGCCAGCATCCACCGAGGGGATGAAAAACTGTTTTTT.